The clone carrying this TCR beta chain was recorded a few times. Its specificity is not known. The source of the sample is a study of vaccination and CD4 T cells after COVID-19. Treatment in this sample: 10-day PBMC culture with coronavirus spike peptide pools or control peptides (ViraFEST assay). Germline V gene data show CDR1 as SGHNT and CDR2 as YYREEE (reference sequence). V gave up 4 bases and J gave up 1 base, with 8 bases separating them. The CDR3 covers 13 residues. The Oncomine TCR Beta short-read assay was applied to DNA of cultured CD4+ T cells. TCRdb fed the PCR reads into MiXCR, producing one record per CDR3 protein. Seen here are tens of thousands of distinct CDR3 sequences, 50% observed once, and the top ten hold 28%.

This receptor was obtained from a human donor who received a COVID-19 vaccine. This chain joins TRBV5-4 and TRBJ1-1; D gene uncertain. Sample: CD4+ T cells from blood, cultured in vitro, taken before SARS-CoV-2 vaccination. Here the CDR3 DNA reads TGTGCCAGCAGCATTGGACGGAACACTGAAGCTTTCTTT. The encoded protein is CASSIGRNTEAFF. Drawing the rest from reference TRBV5-4 and TRBJ1-1, the complete variable domain is ETGVTQSPTHLIKTRGQQVTLRCSSQSGHNTVSWYQQALGQGPQFIFQYYREEENGRGNFPPRFSGLQFPNYSSELNVNALELDDSALYLCASSIGRNTEAFFGQGTRLTVV.